Each of the 7 T cell receptor beta chains below was sequenced from the same sample in a study of cytomegalovirus exposure and HLA in healthy donors. The PCR had 60 Vbeta and 13 Jbeta primers. Using immunoSEQ multiplex PCR, the repertoire was profiled, and TCRdb retains in-frame clones only, with some absent. The sample has some 120,000 clones, 50% to 65% seen once. The sequenced material came from PBMCs. The receptors were sampled from a woman in her thirties or forties in good health and CMV-seropositive.

This clone has more than one count but fewer than ten. J is TRBJ2-1 and V is TRBV5-1, with 10 bases matching TRBD2. The CDR3 loop spans 16 amino acids. Germline-derived CDR1 and CDR2 are SGHRS and YFSETQ. Germline trimming cut 4 bases from V and 3 bases from J; bases unmatched to any gene: 7. CDR3 protein: CASSLASGSIYNEQFF. The CDR3 DNA reads as TGCGCCAGCAGCCTGGCTAGCGGGAGTATCTACAATGAGCAGTTCTTC.

This clone was counted a few times. The J gene is TRBJ2-2, the V gene TRBV7-7; TRBD2 matches 12 bases. The V gene end was trimmed by 5 bases and the J gene end by 5 bases; junction bases not matched to a gene: 6. This CDR3 has 16 residues. In germline, CDR1 is SSHAT, CDR2 FNYEAQ (reference sequence). This CDR3 reads CASSPHLAGGTGELFF. The CDR3 DNA reads as TGTGCCAGCAGCCCGCACCTAGCGGGAGGGACCGGGGAGCTGTTTTTT.

V gene TRBV28 combines with J gene TRBJ2-2, with TRBD2 matching over 11 bases. The germline gives CDR1 MDHEN, CDR2 SYDVKM. Trimming removed 4 bases from V and 4 bases from J; junction bases left unmatched: 5. The CDR3 runs 16 residues. In DNA, the CDR3 is TGTGCCAGCAGTTGGACGGGGACTAGCGGCACCGGGGAGCTGTTTTTT. It is translated as CASSWTGTSGTGELFF.

The chain uses TRBV9 and TRBJ1-5; TRBD1 matches at 7 bases. V shed 0 bases, J shed 1 base, and the junction held 1 base outside the gene matches. CDR1 is SGDLS and CDR2 is YYNGEE in the germline V gene. This CDR3 is built from 15 residues. CDR3 nucleotides: TGTGCCAGCAGCGTAGAAGGGGGCAGCAATCAGCCCCAGCATTTT. Translating it yields CASSVEGGSNQPQHF. Full variable domain (outside the CDR3, taken from reference TRBV9 and TRBJ1-5): DSGVTQTPKHLITATGQRVTLRCSPRSGDLSVYWYQQSLDQGLQFLIQYYNGEERAKGNILERFSAQQFPDLHSELNLSSLELGDSALYFCASSVEGGSNQPQHFGDGTRLSIL.

The DNA of the CDR3 is TGCAGTGCTAGACCCGGAGGGAAAGCTTTCTTT. Its translation is CSARPGGKAFF. This sequence joins TRBV20-1 and TRBJ1-1; no clear D gene. This CDR3 has 11 residues. Trimming took 2 bases from V and 9 from J, leaving 10 bases between them. Germline-derived CDR1 and CDR2 are DFQATT and SNEGSKA (reference sequence).

This clone appeared a single time. This rearrangement joins TRBV15 to TRBJ2-5; 11 bases are shared with TRBD2. With 1 base clipped from V and 2 bases from J, the junction kept 0 bases outside the gene matches. Germline-derived CDR1 and CDR2 are LNHNV and YYDKDF (reference sequence). The CDR3 is 15 residues long. The CDR3 sequence: CATSRGLAGQETQYF. The CDR3 bases are TGTGCCACCAGCAGAGGACTAGCGGGACAAGAGACCCAGTACTTC. The full variable domain, in which reference TRBV15 and TRBJ2-5 provide the parts outside the CDR3, is DAMVIQNPRYQVTQFGKPVTLSCSQTLNHNVMYWYQQKSSQAPKLLFHYYDKDFNNEADTPDNFQSRRPNTSFCFLDIRSPGLGDTAMYLCATSRGLAGQETQYFGPGTRLLVL.

The V call is TRBV5-4, the J call TRBJ1-1, with a weak D call TRBD1 (5 bases). CDR3 length: 13 residues. Germline CDR1 reads SGHNT; CDR2 reads YYREEE (reference sequence). V dropped 0 bases and J dropped 9 bases, with 12 bases sitting between them. Written as DNA, the CDR3 is TGTGCCAGCAGCTTGGATCCGGGACTACAAGCTTTCTTT. Its translation is CASSLDPGLQAFF. Looking up the rest from reference TRBV5-4 and TRBJ1-1 gives the full variable domain: ETGVTQSPTHLIKTRGQQVTLRCSSQSGHNTVSWYQQALGQGPQFIFQYYREEENGRGNFPPRFSGLQFPNYSSELNVNALELDDSALYLCASSLDPGLQAFFGQGTRLTVV.